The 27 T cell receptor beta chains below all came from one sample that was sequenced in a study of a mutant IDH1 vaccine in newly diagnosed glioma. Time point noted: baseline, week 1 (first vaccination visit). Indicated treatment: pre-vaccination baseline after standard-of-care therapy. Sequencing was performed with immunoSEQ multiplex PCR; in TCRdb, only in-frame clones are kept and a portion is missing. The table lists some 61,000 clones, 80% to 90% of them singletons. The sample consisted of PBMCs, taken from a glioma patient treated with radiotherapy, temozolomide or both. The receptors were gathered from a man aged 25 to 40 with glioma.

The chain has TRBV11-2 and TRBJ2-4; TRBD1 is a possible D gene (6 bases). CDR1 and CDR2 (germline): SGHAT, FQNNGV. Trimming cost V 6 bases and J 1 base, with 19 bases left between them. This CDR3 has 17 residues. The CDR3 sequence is CASRNPGGQLAKNIQYF. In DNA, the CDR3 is TGTGCCAGCAGAAATCCTGGGGGACAACTGGCCAAAAACATTCAGTACTTC. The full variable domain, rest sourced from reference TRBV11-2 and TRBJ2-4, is EAGVAQSPRYKIIEKRQSVAFWCNPISGHATLYWYQQILGQGPKLLIQFQNNGVVDDSQLPKDRFSAERLKGVDSTLKIQPAKLEDSAVYLCASRNPGGQLAKNIQYFGAGTRLSVL.

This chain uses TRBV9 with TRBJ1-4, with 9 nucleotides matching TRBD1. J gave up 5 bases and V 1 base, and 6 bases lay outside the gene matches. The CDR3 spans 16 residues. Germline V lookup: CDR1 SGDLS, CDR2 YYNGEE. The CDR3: CASSVLTGGLNEKLFF. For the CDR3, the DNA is TGTGCCAGCAGCGTATTGACAGGGGGTTTGAATGAAAAACTGTTTTTT.

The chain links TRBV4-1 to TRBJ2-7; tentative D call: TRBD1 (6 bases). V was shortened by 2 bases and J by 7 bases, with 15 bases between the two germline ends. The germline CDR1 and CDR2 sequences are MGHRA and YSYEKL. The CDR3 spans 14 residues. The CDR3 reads CASSQSGTSKEQYF. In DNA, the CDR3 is TGCGCCAGCAGCCAATCCGGGACATCGAAAGAGCAGTACTTC.

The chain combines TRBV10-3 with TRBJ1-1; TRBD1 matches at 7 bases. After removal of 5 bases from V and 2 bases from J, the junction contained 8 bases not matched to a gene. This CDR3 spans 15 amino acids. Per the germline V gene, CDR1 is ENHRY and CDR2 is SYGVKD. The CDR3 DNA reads TGTGCCATCAGTACAGGGGTAGGGGTAAACACTGAAGCTTTCTTT. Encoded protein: CAISTGVGVNTEAFF.

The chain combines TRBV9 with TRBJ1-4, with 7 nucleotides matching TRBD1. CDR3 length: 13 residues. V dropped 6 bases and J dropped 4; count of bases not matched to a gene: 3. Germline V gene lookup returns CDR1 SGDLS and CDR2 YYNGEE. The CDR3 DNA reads TGTGCCAGCAACCGGGACAGTAATGAAAAACTGTTTTTT. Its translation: CASNRDSNEKLFF.

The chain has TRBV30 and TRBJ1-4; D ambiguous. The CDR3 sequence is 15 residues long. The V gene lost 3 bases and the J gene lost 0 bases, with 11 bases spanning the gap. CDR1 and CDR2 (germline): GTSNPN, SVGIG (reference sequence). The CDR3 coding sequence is TGTGCCTGGAGCGGCGTAGGTGCAACTAATGAAAAACTGTTTTTT. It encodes CAWSGVGATNEKLFF.

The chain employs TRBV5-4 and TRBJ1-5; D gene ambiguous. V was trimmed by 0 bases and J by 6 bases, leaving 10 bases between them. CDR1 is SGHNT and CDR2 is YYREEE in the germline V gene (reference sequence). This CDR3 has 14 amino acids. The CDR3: CASSLDEVPQPQHF. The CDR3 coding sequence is TGTGCCAGCAGCTTGGACGAGGTGCCTCAGCCCCAGCATTTT.

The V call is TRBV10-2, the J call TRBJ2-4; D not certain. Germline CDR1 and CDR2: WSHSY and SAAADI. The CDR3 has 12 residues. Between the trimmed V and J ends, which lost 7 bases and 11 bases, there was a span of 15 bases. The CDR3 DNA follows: TGCGCCAGCATGGACCCTCTGGGCGTTCAGTACTTC. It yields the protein CASMDPLGVQYF.

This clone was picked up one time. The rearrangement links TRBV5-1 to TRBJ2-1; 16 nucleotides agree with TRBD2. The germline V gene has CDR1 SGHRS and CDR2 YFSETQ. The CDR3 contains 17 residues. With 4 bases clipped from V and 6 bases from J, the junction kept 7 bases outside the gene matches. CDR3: CASSLGTSGGAPNEQFF. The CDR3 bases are TGCGCCAGCAGCCTAGGGACTAGCGGGGGGGCCCCCAATGAGCAGTTCTTC.

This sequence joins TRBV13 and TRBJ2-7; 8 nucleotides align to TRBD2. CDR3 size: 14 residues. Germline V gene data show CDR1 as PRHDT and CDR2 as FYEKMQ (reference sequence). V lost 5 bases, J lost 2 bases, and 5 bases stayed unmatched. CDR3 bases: TGTGCCAGCAGCATGCGGGGGGAAACCTACGAGCAGTACTTC. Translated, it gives CASSMRGETYEQYF.

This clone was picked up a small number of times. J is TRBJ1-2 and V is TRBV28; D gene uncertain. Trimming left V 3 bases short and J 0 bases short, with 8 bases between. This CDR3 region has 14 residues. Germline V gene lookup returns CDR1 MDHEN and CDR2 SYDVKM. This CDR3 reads CASSFPETNYGYTF. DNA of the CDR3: TGTGCCAGCAGTTTTCCCGAGACTAACTATGGCTACACCTTC.

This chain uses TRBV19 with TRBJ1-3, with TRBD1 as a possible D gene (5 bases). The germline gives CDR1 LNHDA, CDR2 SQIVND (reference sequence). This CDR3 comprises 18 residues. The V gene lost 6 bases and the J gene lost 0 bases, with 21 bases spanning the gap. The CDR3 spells CASRGAQFRARSGNTIYF. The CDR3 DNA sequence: TGTGCCAGTAGAGGGGCCCAATTTCGGGCTCGCTCTGGAAACACCATATATTTT. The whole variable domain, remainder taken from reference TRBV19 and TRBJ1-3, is DGGITQSPKYLFRKEGQNVTLSCEQNLNHDAMYWYRQDPGQGLRLIYYSQIVNDFQKGDIAEGYSVSREKKESFPLTVTSAQKNPTAFYLCASRGAQFRARSGNTIYFGEGSWLTVV.

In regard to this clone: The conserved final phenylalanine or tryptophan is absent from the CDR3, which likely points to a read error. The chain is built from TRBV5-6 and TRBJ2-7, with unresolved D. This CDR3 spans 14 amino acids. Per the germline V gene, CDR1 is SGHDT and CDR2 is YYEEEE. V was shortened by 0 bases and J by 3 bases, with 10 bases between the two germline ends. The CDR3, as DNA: TGTGCCAGCAGCTTGGGATTAGCAAGCTACGAGCAGTACTCC. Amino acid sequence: CASSLGLASYEQYS.

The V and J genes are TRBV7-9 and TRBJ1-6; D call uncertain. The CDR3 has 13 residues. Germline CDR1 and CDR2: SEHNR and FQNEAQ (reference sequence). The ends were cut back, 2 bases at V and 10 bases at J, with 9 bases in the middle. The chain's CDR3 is CASSLSGESPLHF. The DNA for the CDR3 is TGTGCCAGCAGCTTATCTGGCGAGTCACCCCTCCACTTT.

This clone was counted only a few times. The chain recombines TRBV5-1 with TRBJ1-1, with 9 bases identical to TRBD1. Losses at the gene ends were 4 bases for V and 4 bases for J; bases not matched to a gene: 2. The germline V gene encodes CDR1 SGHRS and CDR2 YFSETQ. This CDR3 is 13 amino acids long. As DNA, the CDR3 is TGCGCCAGCAGCGCGACAGGGGGCACTGAAGCTTTCTTT. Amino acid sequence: CASSATGGTEAFF.

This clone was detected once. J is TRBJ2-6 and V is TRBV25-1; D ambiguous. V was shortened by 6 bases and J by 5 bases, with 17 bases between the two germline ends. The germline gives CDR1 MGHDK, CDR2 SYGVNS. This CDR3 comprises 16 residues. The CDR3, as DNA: TGTGCCAGCAGCCCCCCGACTCTCCTGAGGGCCAACGTCCTGACTTTC. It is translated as CASSPPTLLRANVLTF.

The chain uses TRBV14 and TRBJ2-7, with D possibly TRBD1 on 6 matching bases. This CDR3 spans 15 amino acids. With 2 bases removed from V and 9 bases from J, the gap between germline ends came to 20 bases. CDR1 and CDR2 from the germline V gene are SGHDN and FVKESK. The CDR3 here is CASSQLGGRVSGQYF. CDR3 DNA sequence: TGTGCCAGCAGCCAACTTGGGGGCAGGGTCTCTGGGCAGTACTTC. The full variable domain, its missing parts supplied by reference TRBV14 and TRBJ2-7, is EAGVTQFPSHSVIEKGQTVTLRCDPISGHDNLYWYRRVMGKEIKFLLHFVKESKQDESGMPNNRFLAERTGGTYSTLKVQPAELEDSGVYFCASSQLGGRVSGQYFGPGTRLTVT.

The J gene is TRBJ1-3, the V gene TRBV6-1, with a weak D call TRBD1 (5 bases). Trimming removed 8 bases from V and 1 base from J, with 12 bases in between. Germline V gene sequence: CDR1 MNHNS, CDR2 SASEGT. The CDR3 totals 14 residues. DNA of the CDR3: TGTGCCAGCGCTTGGGGGGGGTCTGGAAACACCATATATTTT. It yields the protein CASAWGGSGNTIYF.

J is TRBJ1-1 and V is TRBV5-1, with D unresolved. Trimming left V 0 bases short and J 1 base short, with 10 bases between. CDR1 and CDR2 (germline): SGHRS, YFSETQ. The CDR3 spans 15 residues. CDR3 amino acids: CASSLGWGRNTEAFF. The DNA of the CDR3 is TGCGCCAGCAGCTTGGGATGGGGTCGGAACACTGAAGCTTTCTTT.

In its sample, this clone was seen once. In DNA form, the CDR3 reads TGTGCCAGCAGCCCCGGACAGGGGGGAAACACCATATATTTT. It encodes CASSPGQGGNTIYF. The chain couples TRBV5-4 to TRBJ1-3; 9 bases match TRBD1. From germline, CDR1 is SGHNT and CDR2 YYREEE (reference sequence). J lost 4 bases, V lost 4 bases, and 3 bases had no gene match. The CDR3 is 14 amino acids.

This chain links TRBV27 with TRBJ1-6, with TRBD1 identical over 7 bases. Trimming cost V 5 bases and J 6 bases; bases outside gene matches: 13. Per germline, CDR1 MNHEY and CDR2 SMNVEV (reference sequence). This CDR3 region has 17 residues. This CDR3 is CASSTYYRGQINSPLHF. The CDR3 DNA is TGTGCCAGCAGTACCTATTACCGGGGACAGATTAATTCACCCCTCCACTTT.

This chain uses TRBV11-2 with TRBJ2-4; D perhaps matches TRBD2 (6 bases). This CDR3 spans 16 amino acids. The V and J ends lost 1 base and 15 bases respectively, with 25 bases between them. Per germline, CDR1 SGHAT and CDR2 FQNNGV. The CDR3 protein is CASSLAAGRRGAGSYF. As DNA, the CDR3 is TGTGCCAGCAGCTTAGCTGCGGGACGAAGGGGCGCAGGATCGTACTTC.

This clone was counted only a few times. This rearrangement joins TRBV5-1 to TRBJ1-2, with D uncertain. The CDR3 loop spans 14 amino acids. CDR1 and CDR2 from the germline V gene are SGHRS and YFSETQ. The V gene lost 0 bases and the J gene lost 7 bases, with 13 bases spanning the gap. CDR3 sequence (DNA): TGCGCCAGCAGCTTGGTAGCGGGGATTAGTGGCTACACCTTC. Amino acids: CASSLVAGISGYTF.

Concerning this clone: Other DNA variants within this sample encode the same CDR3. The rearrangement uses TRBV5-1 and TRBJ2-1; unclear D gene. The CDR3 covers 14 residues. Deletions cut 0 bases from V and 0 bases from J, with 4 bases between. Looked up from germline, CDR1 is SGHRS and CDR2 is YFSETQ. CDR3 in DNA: TGCGCCAGCAGCTTGGGGGGCTCCTACAATGAGCAGTTCTTC. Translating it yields CASSLGGSYNEQFF. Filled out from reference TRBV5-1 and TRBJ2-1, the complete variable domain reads KAGVTQTPRYLIKTRGQQVTLSCSPISGHRSVSWYQQTPGQGLQFLFEYFSETQRNKGNFPGRFSGRQFSNSRSEMNVSTLELGDSALYLCASSLGGSYNEQFFGPGTRLTVL.

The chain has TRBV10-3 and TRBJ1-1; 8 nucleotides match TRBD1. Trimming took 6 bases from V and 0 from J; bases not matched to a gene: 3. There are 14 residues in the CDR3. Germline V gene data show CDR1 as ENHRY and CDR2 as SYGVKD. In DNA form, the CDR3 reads TGTGCCATCAGGGGACAGGTTATGAACACTGAAGCTTTCTTT. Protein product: CAIRGQVMNTEAFF.

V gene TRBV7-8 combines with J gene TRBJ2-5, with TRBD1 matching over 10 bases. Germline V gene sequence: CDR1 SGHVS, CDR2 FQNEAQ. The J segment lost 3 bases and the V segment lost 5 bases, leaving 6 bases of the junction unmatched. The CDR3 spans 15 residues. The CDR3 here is CASSARQGAKETQYF. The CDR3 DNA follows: TGTGCCAGCAGCGCCCGACAGGGGGCTAAAGAGACCCAGTACTTC.

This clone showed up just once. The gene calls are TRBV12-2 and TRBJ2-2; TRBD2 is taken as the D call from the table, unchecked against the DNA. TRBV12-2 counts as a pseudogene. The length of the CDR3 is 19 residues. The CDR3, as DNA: TGTGCAAGTCGCTTAGCTAGGGGACTAGCGGGGGGGAACACCGGGGAGCTGTTTTTT. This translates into CASRLARGLAGGNTGELFF.